These T cell receptor beta chains were read from a single sample in a study of Graves' ophthalmopathy and Graves' hyperthyroidism. TCRdb redid the calling of the multiplex PCR reads with MiXCR, one entry per CDR3 protein. Of about 220,000 distinct CDR3 sequences in the sample, 20% to 25% are singletons; the top ten hold roughly 42%. Source material: peripheral blood. The receptors originated from a woman aged 50 to 60 with Graves' ophthalmopathy. The CDR3 runs from the conserved cysteine through the conserved F or W. Fields, in order: V gene, clone size, J gene, D gene, CDR3 DNA, CDR3 protein. A D gene is named only where the DNA matches it firmly. Expanded clones are given a class, and other clones once, few, many or no size at all.

v_gene: TRBV6-1; abundance: many; j_gene: TRBJ2-6; d_gene: NA; CDR3nt: TGTGCCAGCAGCACTTTAGGCTCTGGGGCCAACGTCCTGACTTTC; CDR3aa: CASSTLGSGANVLTF
v_gene: TRBV30; abundance: NA; j_gene: TRBJ1-5; d_gene: NA; CDR3nt: TGTGCCTGGAGTGTCGGTTCAAGAGTCAATCAGCCCCAGCATTTT; CDR3aa: CAWSVGSRVNQPQHF
v_gene: TRBV12-3/TRBV12-4; abundance: many; j_gene: TRBJ1-3; d_gene: NA; CDR3nt: TGTGCCAGCAGTTTTCGGGGACGGGGCGGAAACACCATATATTTT; CDR3aa: CASSFRGRGGNTIYF
v_gene: TRBV20-1; abundance: many; j_gene: TRBJ2-7; d_gene: TRBD1; CDR3nt: TGCAGTGCTAGTGGGGACAGAGTGACCGAGCAGTACTTC; CDR3aa: CSASGDRVTEQYF
v_gene: TRBV28; abundance: few; j_gene: TRBJ2-7; d_gene: NA; CDR3nt: TGTGCCAGCCGAATACAGGGAACCAGCTCCTACGAGCAGTACTTC; CDR3aa: CASRIQGTSSYEQYF
v_gene: TRBV6-1; abundance: once; j_gene: TRBJ2-2; d_gene: TRBD1; CDR3nt: TGTGCCAGCAGATCACAGGGGGCGGTCACCGGGGAGCTGTTTTTT; CDR3aa: CASRSQGAVTGELFF
v_gene: TRBV19; abundance: many; j_gene: TRBJ1-2; d_gene: TRBD1; CDR3nt: TGTGCCAGTAGTATACCCAGGGGGCGAGGCGGCTACACCTTC; CDR3aa: CASSIPRGRGGYTF
v_gene: TRBV27; abundance: NA; j_gene: TRBJ2-7; d_gene: TRBD2; CDR3nt: TGTGCCAGCAGTTCGACAGGACTAGCGGGAGGGCAGTACTTC; CDR3aa: CASSSTGLAGGQYF
v_gene: TRBV6-2/TRBV6-3; abundance: many; j_gene: TRBJ1-2; d_gene: NA; CDR3nt: TGTGCCAGCAGTTACCAGGACAAAAACTATGGCTACACCTTC; CDR3aa: CASSYQDKNYGYTF
v_gene: TRBV12-3/TRBV12-4; abundance: NA; j_gene: TRBJ1-5; d_gene: NA; CDR3nt: TGTGCCAGCAGTCCCGAAAGCAATCAGCCCCAGCATTTT; CDR3aa: CASSPESNQPQHF